Listed below are T cell receptor beta chains from one sample, sequenced in a study of TIL therapy for anti-PD-1-resistant metastatic lung cancer. TCRdb keeps only in-frame clones here, not all; method: immunoSEQ multiplex PCR. Among some 26,000 clones listed, roughly two thirds were seen once. The sequences come from tumor tissue, collected at baseline. Receptor source: a woman aged 30-85 years with non-small cell lung cancer. The CDR3 runs from the conserved cysteine through the conserved F or W. D genes are given only for firm matches. Only some rows state a clone size, as once, few, many or a class for expanded clones.

V gene	J gene	CDR3 length	D gene	clone size	CDR3 DNA	CDR3 protein
TRBV6-5	TRBJ1-1	16	.	few	TGTGCCAGCAGTTACCTTACAGGGATCATGAACACTGAAGCTTTCTTT	CASSYLTGIMNTEAFF
TRBV4-1	TRBJ2-1	20	TRBD2	few	TGCGCCAGCAGCCAAGCAACTAGCGGGAGGGCCGATAGCTCCTACAATGAGCAGTTCTTC	CASSQATSGRADSSYNEQFF
TRBV6-5	TRBJ2-2	12	.	.	TGTGCCAGCAAGCAGGGCACCGGGGAGCTGTTTTTT	CASKQGTGELFF
TRBV27	TRBJ2-7	15	TRBD1	.	TGTGCCAGCAGTTTATCCGGGACAGCGGCCTACGAGCAGTACTTC	CASSLSGTAAYEQYF
TRBV11-2	TRBJ2-2	15	.	.	TGTGCCAGCAGCTTAGATCGGCAGGGCGTCGGGGAGCTGTTTTTT	CASSLDRQGVGELFF
TRBV6-1	TRBJ1-2	14	TRBD1	.	TGTGCCAGCAGTGTCGACAGGGGAGTCTATGGCTACACCTTC	CASSVDRGVYGYTF
TRBV14	TRBJ1-1	15	.	once	TGTGCCAGCAGCCAAGATCCGCAGGGTTGGACTGAAGCTTTCTTT	CASSQDPQGWTEAFF
TRBV4-1	TRBJ2-5	17	TRBD2	once	TGCGCCAGCAGCCAAGATCGGCTAGCGGGAGTTAAAGAGACCCAGTACTTC	CASSQDRLAGVKETQYF
TRBV4-2	TRBJ2-5	13	.	.	TGTGCCAGCAGCCAAGAACCGCAAGAGACCCAGTACTTC	CASSQEPQETQYF
TRBV20-1	TRBJ1-1	10	.	few	TGCAGTGCAGCTACGATTGAAGCTTTCTTT	CSAATIEAFF
TRBV11-3	TRBJ1-1	13	.	once	TGTGCCAGCAGCTTAGATCTCGGTCATGAAGCTTTCTTT	CASSLDLGHEAFF
TRBV6-5	TRBJ2-7	14	TRBD2	.	TGTGCCAGCAGTAGGACTAGCGGGAGTTACGAGCAGTACTTC	CASSRTSGSYEQYF
TRBV5-4	TRBJ2-7	15	TRBD2	few	TGTGCCAGCAGACCCGGGACTAGCGGGAACTACGAGCAGTACTTC	CASRPGTSGNYEQYF
TRBV5-5	TRBJ1-5	13	.	few	TGTGCCAGCAGCCCCCATCAGGATCAGCCCCAGCATTTT	CASSPHQDQPQHF
TRBV5-5	TRBJ2-3	16	TRBD1	.	TGTGCCAGCAGCCTCACGACAGGGGGAAAGGCAGATACGCAGTATTTT	CASSLTTGGKADTQYF
TRBV7-6	TRBJ2-7	15	TRBD2	medium-sized	TGTGCCAGCAGCCTGACCGGGACTAGCGGATACGAGCAGTACTTC	CASSLTGTSGYEQYF
TRBV5-4	TRBJ2-7	13	.	.	TGTGCCAGCAGCTTAAAAGGGACGGGCGAGCAGTACTTC	CASSLKGTGEQYF
TRBV7-9	TRBJ1-4	15	.	.	TGTGCCAGCAGCGAACAGGGAGGGAGTAATGAAAAACTGTTTTTT	CASSEQGGSNEKLFF
TRBV5-6	TRBJ1-5	14	TRBD1	.	TGTGCCAGCAGCACGGGACAGGCCCGCCAGCCCCAGCATTTT	CASSTGQARQPQHF
TRBV6-6	TRBJ1-2	14	.	.	TGTGCCAGCAGTTACTCGGGGTTACTCTATGGCTACACCTTC	CASSYSGLLYGYTF
TRBV4-2	TRBJ1-5	14	.	.	TGTGCCAGCAGCCAAGTGGGGGGGCAGCAGCCCCAGCATTTT	CASSQVGGQQPQHF
TRBV18	TRBJ2-6	15	.	.	TGTGCCAGCTCACCAATAGCTACTGGGGCCAACGTCCTGACTTTC	CASSPIATGANVLTF
TRBV5-6	TRBJ1-5	10	.	.	TGTGCCAGCAGCCATAGGCCCCAGCATTTT	CASSHRPQHF
TRBV30	TRBJ2-3	11	.	.	TGTGCCGGGGCCGTCACAGATACGCAGTATTTT	CAGAVTDTQYF
TRBV6-1	TRBJ2-7	15	.	.	TGTGCCAGCAGTGACCTGCGGGATGTACTCTACGAGCAGTACTTC	CASSDLRDVLYEQYF
TRBV12-5	TRBJ2-7	11	.	.	TGTGCTAGTGGTCCTAACTACGAGCAGTACTTC	CASGPNYEQYF
TRBV5-1	TRBJ1-3	16	TRBD1	few	TGCGCCAGCAGCTTGGGGGACAGGGCGACTGGAAACACCATATATTTT	CASSLGDRATGNTIYF
TRBV2	TRBJ2-3	14	.	.	TGTGCCAGCAGTGAAACCTCAAGCACAGATACGCAGTATTTT	CASSETSSTDTQYF
TRBV11-2	TRBJ2-7	11	.	.	TGTGCCAGCAGCTCAACGAACGAGCAGTACTTC	CASSSTNEQYF
TRBV7-2	TRBJ2-5	16	TRBD2	few	TGTGCCAGCAGCTTAAATAGACTAGCGGGCCAAGAGACCCAGTACTTC	CASSLNRLAGQETQYF
TRBV30	TRBJ2-7	11	.	.	TGTGCCTGGAAGGCCGCCTACGAGCAGTACTTC	CAWKAAYEQYF
TRBV28	TRBJ1-1	16	TRBD1	.	TGTGCCAGCAGTTTAGGGAGATCAGGGGGCTCCTATGAAGCTTTCTTT	CASSLGRSGGSYEAFF
TRBV2	TRBJ2-7	14	.	many	TGTGCCAGCAATTCGGGACAAATAACGTACGAGCAGTACTTC	CASNSGQITYEQYF